A selection of T cell receptor beta chains follows, all from one sample in a study of blood T cell repertoires in COVID-19. This table comes from immunoSEQ multiplex PCR, and its TCRdb copy is limited to in-frame clones, with some not included. Counted here are roughly 100,000 clones, roughly 80% occurring once; the ten biggest clones make up less than 20%. Sequencing was done on a sample of peripheral blood. These TCRs come from a woman aged 65 to 85 with acute or convalescent COVID-19. Each CDR3 is given with its conserved first and last residue. D genes are given only for firm matches. Only some rows state a clone size, as once, few, many or a class for expanded clones.

CASSPPGGGVGEAFF TGTGCCAGCAGTCCCCCTGGAGGAGGGGTTGGTGAAGCTTTCTTT . TRBV6-6 . TRBJ1-1
CASSISGKEQYF TGTGCCAGTAGTATTTCGGGGAAAGAGCAGTACTTC . TRBV19 . TRBJ2-7
CASSMYRANTGELFF TGTGCCAGTAGTATGTACAGGGCGAACACCGGGGAGCTGTTTTTT few TRBV19 . TRBJ2-2
CASMPGQGNYGYTF TGTGCCAGTATGCCGGGACAGGGAAACTATGGCTACACCTTC . TRBV19 TRBD1 TRBJ1-2
CASRSGTGEAFF TGTGCCAGCAGGAGCGGGACAGGCGAAGCTTTCTTT . TRBV6-5 TRBD1 TRBJ1-1
CAISELGQGNTEAFF TGTGCCATCAGTGAGTTAGGACAGGGAAACACTGAAGCTTTCTTT . TRBV10-3 TRBD1 TRBJ1-1
CASSSTAPGQETQYF TGTGCCAGCAGTTCCACAGCCCCAGGGCAAGAGACCCAGTACTTC . TRBV28 . TRBJ2-5
CASSPDINYGYTF TGTGCCAGCAGCCCCGACATTAACTATGGCTACACCTTC . TRBV7-9 . TRBJ1-2
CASSDRRAIGSPLHF TGTGCCAGCAGTGACAGGAGGGCAATAGGTTCACCCCTCCACTTT . TRBV6-1 . TRBJ1-6
CASSIGRGSEAFF TGTGCCAGTAGTATAGGCAGGGGTTCTGAAGCTTTCTTT . TRBV19 . TRBJ1-1
CATSDPRGDTQYF TGTGCCACCAGTGACCCAAGGGGGGATACGCAGTATTTT . TRBV24-1 . TRBJ2-3
CASSRTGAGGELFF TGTGCCAGCAGCCGGACAGGGGCAGGCGGGGAGCTGTTTTTT . TRBV7-2 TRBD1 TRBJ2-2
CAWSRRGAPETQYF TGTGCCTGGAGTCGGCGGGGGGCCCCAGAGACCCAGTACTTC . TRBV30 TRBD2 TRBJ2-5
CASSQNPDRAQQYF TGTGCCAGCAGCCAAAATCCGGACAGGGCGCAGCAGTACTTC . TRBV3-1/TRBV3-2 TRBD1 TRBJ2-7
CASSGLSGYTF TGCGCCAGCAGTGGACTAAGTGGCTACACCTTC . TRBV10-1 . TRBJ1-2
CATSDPLTGGNINEQFF TGTGCCACCAGTGATCCCTTGACAGGGGGTAACATAAATGAGCAGTTCTTC . TRBV24-1 TRBD1 TRBJ2-1
CAISDSRTGYEQYF TGTGCCATCAGTGACTCTAGGACAGGGTACGAGCAGTACTTC . TRBV10-3 TRBD1 TRBJ2-7
CASSQDPGLGTQYF TGTGCCAGCAGCCAAGATCCAGGGTTGGGGACCCAGTACTTC . TRBV3-1/TRBV3-2 . TRBJ2-5
CASSQGVGPFF TGTGCCAGCAGCCAAGGGGTCGGACCTTTCTTT . TRBV6-2/TRBV6-3 . TRBJ1-1
CATPFRRDSGNTIYF TGTGCCACCCCCTTCCGGCGGGACTCTGGAAACACCATATATTTT . TRBV6-4 . TRBJ1-3
CASSISTHSYNEQFF TGTGCCAGTAGTATAAGCACTCATTCCTACAATGAGCAGTTCTTC . TRBV19 . TRBJ2-1
CASSLDSQGYGYTF TGTGCCAGCAGCTTAGATAGCCAGGGGTATGGCTACACCTTC . TRBV7-9 . TRBJ1-2
CASSYSGPSEAFF TGTGCCAGCAGTTACTCGGGGCCATCTGAGGCTTTCTTT . TRBV6-5 . TRBJ1-1
CASSPNGQGEAFF TGTGCCAGCTCACCTAACGGCCAGGGCGAAGCTTTCTTT . TRBV18 . TRBJ1-1
CASSDGVRRGSSGKTQYF TGTGCCAGCAGTGACGGGGTTCGGCGGGGGTCCTCCGGGAAGACCCAGTACTTC . TRBV6-1 TRBD2 TRBJ2-5
CASVRSGTGFSEQYF TGTGCCAGCGTACGCTCCGGGACAGGGTTTAGCGAGCAGTACTTC . TRBV7-2 TRBD1 TRBJ2-7
CAWSDRQGVDQPQHF TGTGCCTGGAGTGACCGACAGGGTGTGGATCAGCCCCAGCATTTT . TRBV30 TRBD1 TRBJ1-5
CSGDRVNYGYTF TGCAGCGGTGACAGGGTGAACTATGGCTACACCTTC . TRBV29-1 TRBD1 TRBJ1-2
CASSLRTANNEQFF TGTGCCAGCAGCTTAAGGACAGCCAACAATGAGCAGTTCTTC . TRBV11-3 . TRBJ2-1
CASSQARDRGRPYEQYF TGTGCCAGCTCTCAGGCCCGGGACAGGGGGAGACCATACGAGCAGTACTTC . TRBV18 TRBD1 TRBJ2-7
CASSFLRDRGYEQYF TGTGCCAGCAGTTTTCTTAGAGACAGGGGGTACGAGCAGTACTTC . TRBV27 TRBD1 TRBJ2-7
CASSPGQGASATNEKLFF TGTGCCAGCAGTCCGGGACAGGGGGCTTCAGCAACTAATGAAAAACTGTTTTTT . TRBV6-6 TRBD1 TRBJ1-4
CASSNRGHYEQYF TGTGCCAGCAGCAACAGGGGGCACTACGAGCAGTACTTC . TRBV5-8 TRBD1 TRBJ2-7
CASSPPSGVENTEAFF TGTGCCAGCTCACCACCTTCCGGGGTGGAGAACACTGAAGCTTTCTTT few TRBV18 . TRBJ1-1
CASSPRTGANYGYTF TGTGCCAGCAGCCCCCGGACAGGGGCCAACTATGGCTACACCTTC once TRBV9 TRBD1 TRBJ1-2
CASREGPEYAGANVLTF TGTGCCAGCAGGGAGGGACCGGAGTACGCTGGGGCCAACGTCCTGACTTTC . TRBV2 . TRBJ2-6
CASSYEISYNSPLHF TGTGCCAGCAGTTACGAGATCTCCTATAATTCACCCCTCCACTTT . TRBV6-5 . TRBJ1-6
CASSRGTSVDTQYF TGCGCCAGCAGCCGAGGGACTAGCGTAGATACGCAGTATTTT . TRBV4-1 TRBD2 TRBJ2-3
CASIPTGPLYEQYF TGTGCCAGCATTCCAACAGGGCCCCTCTACGAGCAGTACTTC . TRBV6-5 . TRBJ2-7
CASGPGQGFTGELFF TGTGCCAGCGGTCCCGGACAGGGATTCACCGGGGAGCTGTTTTTT . TRBV6-5 TRBD1 TRBJ2-2
CASSQDAGGAGANVLTF TGTGCCAGCAGCCAAGACGCAGGGGGCGCTGGGGCCAACGTCCTGACTTTC . TRBV4-2 TRBD1 TRBJ2-6
CASSEGGPNQPQHF TGTGCCAGCAGTGAGGGAGGGCCCAATCAGCCCCAGCATTTT . TRBV2 . TRBJ1-5
CASSPRWGQNNSPLHF TGTGCCAGCAGCCCCCGGTGGGGCCAGAATAATTCACCCCTCCACTTT few TRBV9 . TRBJ1-6
CATSAGTSGYNEQFF TGTGCCACCAGTGCCGGGACTAGCGGGTACAATGAGCAGTTCTTC . TRBV24-1 TRBD2 TRBJ2-1
CASRSGGNQPQHF TGTGCCAGTCGTTCAGGGGGCAATCAGCCCCAGCATTTT once TRBV28 . TRBJ1-5
CATSDSGTDPNEQFF TGTGCCACCAGTGATTCCGGGACAGACCCCAATGAGCAGTTCTTC . TRBV24-1 TRBD1 TRBJ2-1
CASSLALGGQSNQPQHF TGTGCCAGCAGCTTAGCGCTCGGGGGACAGAGCAATCAGCCCCAGCATTTT . TRBV7-9 TRBD1 TRBJ1-5
CAWSPTQGEAFF TGTGCCTGGAGCCCAACCCAGGGGGAAGCTTTCTTT . TRBV30 . TRBJ1-1